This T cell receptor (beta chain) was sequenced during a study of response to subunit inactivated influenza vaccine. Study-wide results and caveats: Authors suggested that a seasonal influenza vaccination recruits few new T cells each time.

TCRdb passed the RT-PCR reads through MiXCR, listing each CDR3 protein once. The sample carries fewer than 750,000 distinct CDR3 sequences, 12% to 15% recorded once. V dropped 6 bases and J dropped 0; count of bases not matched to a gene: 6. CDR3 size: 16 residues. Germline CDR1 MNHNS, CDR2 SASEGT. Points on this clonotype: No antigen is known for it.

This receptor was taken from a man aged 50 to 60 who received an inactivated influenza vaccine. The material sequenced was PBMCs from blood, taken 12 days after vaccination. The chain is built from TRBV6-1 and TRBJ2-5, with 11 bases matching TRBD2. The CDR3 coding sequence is TGTGCCAGCAGACCCTTAGCGGGGGGGTACCAAGAGACCCAGTACTTC. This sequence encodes CASRPLAGGYQETQYF.